One sample yielded the 22 T cell receptor beta chains listed below, sequenced in a study of OX40 agonist ivuxolimab in advanced cancers. Measured with immunoSEQ multiplex PCR; TCRdb has only the in-frame clones, and not every one. The sample holds some 100,000 clones, just over 85% seen once. The sequencing here drew on CD4+ or CD8+ T cells sorted from blood, taken in a trial of the OX40 agonist ivuxolimab. The receptors shown here come from an adult with an advanced solid tumor such as melanoma, head and neck, liver or kidney cancer.

CDR3 loop: CASSMQGGSYNEQFF. DNA of the CDR3: TGCGCCAGCAGCATGCAGGGAGGCTCCTACAATGAGCAGTTCTTC. J is TRBJ2-1 and V is TRBV5-1; weak D call: TRBD2 (6 bases). Germline V gene lookup returns CDR1 SGHRS and CDR2 YFSETQ. V gave up 4 bases and J gave up 0 bases, with 11 bases separating them. This CDR3 contains 15 residues.

This clone was detected once. The CDR3 here is CASTQAGQGVNEQFF. CDR3 in DNA: TGCGCCAGCACTCAAGCGGGACAGGGAGTCAATGAGCAGTTCTTC. The chain carries TRBV5-1 and TRBJ2-1; 9 bases fit TRBD1. The CDR3 runs 15 residues. Germline V gene sequence: CDR1 SGHRS, CDR2 YFSETQ. Unmatched junction bases numbered 10, after V lost 6 bases and J lost 6 bases.

In the case of this clone: The CDR3 does not close with the conserved phenylalanine or tryptophan, likely indicating a read error. Because the CDR3's place on the DNA is in doubt, the DNA is left out and the CDR3 is given as listed by TCRdb. The gene calls are TRBV5-1 and TRBJ2-7; no check of the table's D call, TRBD2, against the DNA was made. Both ends counted, the CDR3 spans 11 residues. The germline V gene encodes CDR1 SGHRS and CDR2 YFSETQ. CDR3 amino acids: CASSLVGDGGE.

The V and J genes are TRBV6-4 and TRBJ1-2; 9 bases are a match to TRBD1. Germline lookup yields CDR1 MRHNA and CDR2 SNTAGT. This CDR3 region has 14 residues. The ends lost 1 base at V and 8 bases at J; junction bases unmatched: 5. The CDR3 DNA sequence: TGTGCCAGCAGTGACTTGGGACAGGGAATAGGCTACACCTTC. It is translated as CASSDLGQGIGYTF.

The chain carries TRBV7-9 and TRBJ2-6; 10 bases line up with TRBD1. CDR1 and CDR2 from the germline V gene are SEHNR and FQNEAQ (reference sequence). The CDR3 contains 18 residues. Trimming took 1 base from V and 6 from J; bases not matched to a gene: 9. The CDR3 here is CASSLEDRGSRSANVLTF. As DNA, the CDR3 is TGTGCCAGCAGCTTAGAGGACAGGGGGTCCCGTTCGGCCAACGTCCTGACTTTC.

The genes are TRBV6-5 and TRBJ1-2, with 7 bases fitting TRBD1. CDR3 size: 14 residues. Trimming took 4 bases from V and 5 from J; bases not matched to a gene: 7. Looked up from germline, CDR1 is MNHEY and CDR2 is SVGAGI. CDR3 sequence (DNA): TGTGCCAGCAGTTCCGGGACAGCAACTTATGGCTACACCTTC. Protein product: CASSSGTATYGYTF.

The chain couples TRBV6-5 to TRBJ2-5, with 8 nucleotides matching TRBD2. With the DNA end fitting TRBJ2-7 better, the J assignment may be wrong. The germline gives CDR1 MNHEY, CDR2 SVGAGI. The CDR3 has 15 amino acids. The CDR3 sequence is CASRLTSGSSYEQYF. The CDR3 DNA is TGTGCCAGCAGGCTAACAAGCGGGAGCTCCTACGAGCAGTACTTC.

V gene TRBV6-1 combines with J gene TRBJ1-1; unclear D gene. The V end lost 4 bases, the J end lost 0 bases, and 6 bases lay between the germline ends. CDR1 is MNHNS and CDR2 is SASEGT in the germline V gene. The CDR3 totals 13 residues. The chain's CDR3 is CASSGGMNTEAFF. CDR3 sequence (DNA): TGTGCCAGCAGTGGTGGAATGAACACTGAAGCTTTCTTT.

The J gene is TRBJ2-5, the V gene TRBV28; TRBD1 matches at 8 bases. CDR3 length: 14 residues. J was trimmed by 5 bases and V by 7 bases; bases with no gene match: 9. CDR1 is MDHEN, CDR2 SYDVKM, per germline. The CDR3 reads CASIQGAVGETQYF. CDR3 nucleotides: TGTGCCAGCATCCAGGGGGCCGTAGGCGAGACCCAGTACTTC.

The V and J genes are TRBV6-1 and TRBJ2-7; 9 bases are a match to TRBD2. The CDR3 covers 13 residues. V dropped 6 bases and J dropped 1; count of bases not matched to a gene: 1. Germline CDR1 reads MNHNS; CDR2 reads SASEGT. The DNA of the CDR3 is TGTGCCAGCAGGACTAGCGGTTCCTACGAGCAGTACTTC. Translation: CASRTSGSYEQYF.

The V gene is TRBV30, the J gene TRBJ2-1; D uncertain. Trimming stripped 2 bases from V and 0 bases from J, with 8 bases between. Per germline, CDR1 GTSNPN and CDR2 SVGIG (reference sequence). CDR3 length: 14 residues. In nucleotides, the CDR3 is TGTGCCTGGAGTCTTAGGAGCTCCTACAATGAGCAGTTCTTC. Protein product: CAWSLRSSYNEQFF.

The chain joins TRBV7-8 to TRBJ2-1; the match to TRBD2 covers 15 bases. The CDR3 runs to 17 residues. The trim removed 4 bases at V and 1 base at J, leaving 2 bases unmatched. Germline-derived CDR1 and CDR2 are SGHVS and FQNEAQ. The chain's CDR3 is CASSSGLAGGSYNEQFF. The CDR3 DNA reads TGTGCCAGCAGCTCGGGACTAGCGGGAGGTTCCTACAATGAGCAGTTCTTC.

The CDR3 spells CAWSRGPGTDTQYF. CDR3 nucleotide sequence: TGTGCCTGGAGTAGGGGGCCGGGCACAGATACGCAGTATTTT. V is TRBV30 and J is TRBJ2-3, with 7 bases that match TRBD1. Germline V CDR1 and CDR2: GTSNPN, SVGIG (reference sequence). V shed 2 bases and J 1 base; nucleotides not matched to a gene: 3. The CDR3 runs to 14 residues.

This chain links TRBV27 with TRBJ2-3, with TRBD2 matching 8 bases. Germline V CDR1 and CDR2: MNHEY, SMNVEV (reference sequence). V lost 5 bases, J lost 5 bases, and 12 bases stayed unmatched. The CDR3 runs 16 residues. Written as DNA, the CDR3 is TGTGCCAGCAGTCTCTTTCGGGAGGGCCTCAAAGATACGCAGTATTTT. The encoded protein is CASSLFREGLKDTQYF.

The chain joins TRBV2 to TRBJ2-3, with 8 bases aligning to TRBD2. V was pared by 3 bases and J by 2 bases, with 7 bases of the junction left unmatched. This CDR3 has 16 amino acids. The germline V gene has CDR1 SNHLY and CDR2 FYNNEI. CDR3 DNA: TGTGCCAGCAGTGACCTCGGGAGGGGGGACACAGATACGCAGTATTTT. Its translation: CASSDLGRGDTDTQYF. The variable domain in full, with the rest retrieved from reference TRBV2 and TRBJ2-3, is EPEVTQTPSHQVTQMGQEVILRCVPISNHLYFYWYRQILGQKVEFLVSFYNNEISEKSEIFDDQFSVERPDGSNFTLKIRSTKLEDSAMYFCASSDLGRGDTDTQYFGPGTRLTVL.

This chain uses TRBV11-2 with TRBJ2-1; 7 positions agree with TRBD2. Germline values: CDR1 SGHAT, CDR2 FQNNGV. The CDR3 length is 12 residues. Trimming at V came to 1 base and at J to 10 bases, leaving 1 base not matched to a gene. Here the CDR3 DNA reads TGTGCCAGCAGCTTAGCGGGAGGCGAGCAGTTCTTC. It specifies CASSLAGGEQFF.

V gene TRBV25-1 combines with J gene TRBJ2-7; perhaps TRBD2 as D (5 bases). CDR1 and CDR2 from the germline V gene are MGHDK and SYGVNS. With 0 bases removed from V and 3 bases from J, the gap between germline ends came to 15 bases. This CDR3 has 16 residues. The chain's CDR3 is CASSEYMRDSGYEQYF. As DNA, the CDR3 is TGTGCCAGCAGTGAATATATGAGGGATTCGGGCTACGAGCAGTACTTC.

This clone showed up just a few times. The chain joins TRBV30 to TRBJ1-1; D is uncertain. Germline CDR1 is GTSNPN and CDR2 is SVGIG (reference sequence). The CDR3 is 12 residues long. Trimming stripped 3 bases from V and 3 bases from J, with 8 bases between. The CDR3 DNA is TGTGCCTGGAGCCGACTTTACACTGAAGCTTTCTTT. Translating gives CAWSRLYTEAFF.

CDR3 residues: CATRGLTTDTQYF. The DNA for the CDR3 is TGTGCCACCAGAGGACTAACCACAGATACGCAGTATTTT. The chain joins TRBV15 to TRBJ2-3; D is possibly TRBD2 (6 bases). The V gene's germline CDR1 is LNHNV and CDR2 YYDKDF (reference sequence). V was cut by 6 bases and J by 2 bases, with 9 bases left in between. This CDR3 is built from 13 residues.

This clone was seen a few times. The chain has TRBV28 and TRBJ2-7; 10 positions agree with TRBD1. The CDR3 runs to 18 residues. Germline-derived CDR1 and CDR2 are MDHEN and SYDVKM. Trimming at V came to 3 bases and at J to 3 bases, leaving 14 bases not matched to a gene. The CDR3 spells CASSFFSPLTGGVYEQYF. DNA of the CDR3: TGTGCCAGCAGTTTCTTCTCTCCCTTGACAGGGGGCGTCTACGAGCAGTACTTC.

The chain combines TRBV18 with TRBJ1-1; D possibly corresponds to TRBD1 (6 bases). V lost 5 bases and J lost 0, with 10 bases in between. The CDR3 is 14 amino acids. CDR1 is KGHSH, CDR2 LQKENI, per germline. The CDR3 region is CASSSDSMNTEAFF. The CDR3 coding sequence is TGTGCCAGCTCATCGGACAGCATGAACACTGAAGCTTTCTTT.

Points on this clone: The junction differs from germline at one of its ends, possibly a read error. The rearrangement uses TRBV19 and TRBJ1-2; 10 bases agree with TRBD1. The CDR3 is made up of 13 amino acids. Germline CDR1 LNHDA, CDR2 SQIVND (reference sequence). The CDR3 DNA follows: TGTGCCAGTAGACAATATCCGGGACAGGGGCACTCCTTC. Its protein product is CASRQYPGQGHSF. The variable domain in full, with the rest retrieved from reference TRBV19 and TRBJ1-2, is DGGITQSPKYLFRKEGQNVTLSCEQNLNHDAMYWYRQDPGQGLRLIYYSQIVNDFQKGDIAEGYSVSREKKESFPLTVTSAQKNPTAFYLCASRQYPGQGHSFGSGTRLTVV.